Listed here is a single T cell receptor (beta chain). Its antigen remains undetermined. One base away there is no much larger clone; base qualities are not given. The sample holds other DNA sequences that translate to the same CDR3. The label giving this sample's time point can be read as: baseline before first vaccination. The vaccinee samples were drawn from two UK trials, COV001 and COV002, one of which was a single-blind randomized controlled phase 2/3 trial testing AZD1222 (ChAdOx1 nCoV-19) in healthy adults. Trial participant PBMC samples were collected at day 0 and day 28 after the second dose for TCRbeta chain sequencing. This sample is part of a study of T cell responses to AZD1222 COVID-19 vaccine (dated by TCRdb to about 2021). About the full investigation: AZD1222 recipients whose second dose came at about 4 weeks and those whose second dose came at about 12 weeks were combined into one group, since spike-specific TCR depth and breadth did not differ between the two schedules. TCR sequencing was performed for over 230 trial participants, of whom 200 to 220 were given two doses of AZD1222 and some 26 were given two doses of MenACWY control vaccine. Trial participants were enrolled by age into subgroups of 18-55, 56-69 and 70-plus years, and around 150, 28 and 57 TCR-sequenced participants, respectively, were included in these subgroups. Here is what the overall study found, with its caveats: The whole spike protein was spanned by vaccine-associated CD4 TCRs, and dominant responses were seen in regions 160-218 and 743-854. In the small 56-69-year group, the increase in depth fell short of significance, most likely because of low power. Epitopes outside the regions mutated in the B.1.351 and B.1.1.7 variants were reportedly recognized by nearly half of the unique spike-specific TCRs. Participants were mostly white British and included more females than males, and it was suggested by the authors that clonal diversity may have been underestimated. After two AZD1222 doses, both the breadth and the depth of spike-specific TCRs were significantly higher than at day 0 and than in MenACWY recipients. Conclusions about previously exposed vaccinees were limited because only a handful of AZD1222 recipients were SARS-CoV-2 seropositive at baseline. Because no day 14 peak-response samples were available, the repertoires could be characterized only after the peak T cell response.

The CDR3 regions of human TCRbeta chains were subjected to immunosequencing. In the paper's pipeline: TCRs in the repertoires were compared against a reference library of SARS-CoV-2-specific TCRs that had been generated with the MIRA antigen-specificity platform. Breadth meant the fraction of unique TCRs that were SARS-CoV-2-associated, whereas depth meant the fraction of total T cells that were SARS-CoV-2-associated. Using the MIRA data, each spike-specific TCR was assigned both to the spike region to which the TCR was reactive and to a CD4 or CD8 class. Log10-transformed breadth and depth values were compared by one-way ANOVA with Sidak's multiple comparisons tests. The table comes from immuneACCESS by way of TCRdb, which keeps in-frame sequences with V and J called. Part of the clones is missing from these tables; in studies checked, under half for an unresolved V gene and the rest for unknown reasons. From that table come the V and J calls and clone size; the DNA was used to work out D and trimming. This sample gives 200,000 or so clones in total; roughly 93% of them show up just once. Together, the top ten hold 0.99% of the sample.

The sample here was peripheral blood, taken on day 0 of AZD1222 vaccination. The sequence was obtained from an adult in good health.

Here is the DNA: TGTGCCAGCAGCTCCTACACCGGGGAGCTGTTTTTT. Its protein reads: CASSSYTGELFF. Recombination linked TRBV7-3 to TRBJ2-2; too little of a D gene remains to name it. V and J lose 4 bases and 3 bases, and a span of 3 bases separates them. The CDR3 contains 12 residues, cysteine and phenylalanine counted. Only the CDR3 DNA is retained, 36 bases long and in frame from the first base. CDR1 and CDR2 were assigned from the germline V gene as SGHTA and FQGTGA.